This is a list of T cell receptor beta chains from one sample in a study of blood T cell repertoires in COVID-19. TCRdb's table, derived via immunoSEQ multiplex PCR, lists solely in-frame clones and lacks some. The table lists 110,000 or so clones, roughly nine tenths of them singletons. The sample consisted of peripheral blood. Receptors were obtained from a man aged 65 to 85 who had recovered from COVID-19. Both conserved end residues are part of each CDR3. A D gene is named only where the DNA matches it firmly. Size values are once, few and many counts, or a class for expanded clones, and some rows have none.

.,TRBJ2-3,.,TRBV6-5,TGTGCCAGCAGTATCAGGGGGGACGGCACAGATACGCAGTATTTT,CASSIRGDGTDTQYF
.,TRBJ2-7,TRBD2,TRBV27,TGTGCCAGCAGTTTGAAACTAGCGGGTGAGCAGTACTTC,CASSLKLAGEQYF
.,TRBJ2-7,TRBD1,TRBV15,TGTGCCACCAGCAGAGTAGGGGGCCCCTTGGGCGGAACCTACGAGCAGTACTTC,CATSRVGGPLGGTYEQYF
.,TRBJ1-6,.,TRBV5-1,TGCGCCAGCAGTTATGATGGCAGGGTGAATTCACCCCTCCACTTT,CASSYDGRVNSPLHF
.,TRBJ1-6,.,TRBV28,TGTGCCAGCAGTTTGGCCAGGGAAGGTTCACCCCTCCACTTT,CASSLAREGSPLHF
.,TRBJ2-5,.,TRBV5-4,TGTGCCAGCAGCTACGGACAGCAAGAGACCCAGTACTTC,CASSYGQQETQYF
once,TRBJ2-7,TRBD1,TRBV6-5,TGTGCCAGCAGTTTCGGACAGGGATCCTACGAGCAGTACTTC,CASSFGQGSYEQYF
.,TRBJ1-4,TRBD1,TRBV7-2,TGTGCCAGCAGCATACAGGGGGGTGATGAAAAACTGTTTTTT,CASSIQGGDEKLFF
few,TRBJ2-3,.,TRBV5-1,TGCGCCAGCAGCTTAAGGGGCATGGGCACAGATACGCAGTATTTT,CASSLRGMGTDTQYF
.,TRBJ2-1,TRBD2,TRBV13,TGTGCCAGCAGCTCGACCCTCGGACTAGCGGGGGGGGCATACAATGAGCAGTTCTTC,CASSSTLGLAGGAYNEQFF
once,TRBJ2-7,TRBD2,TRBV5-1,TGCGCCAGCAGCCTAGCGGGTGGGGTCCTCGAGCAGTACTTC,CASSLAGGVLEQYF
.,TRBJ1-4,TRBD1,TRBV5-5,TGTGCCAGCAGCTGGCGACAGGGCAAGACTAATGAAAAACTGTTTTTT,CASSWRQGKTNEKLFF
once,TRBJ2-3,.,TRBV5-4,TGTGCCAGCAGCTTAGAATCGGTGGGCACAGATACGCAGTATTTT,CASSLESVGTDTQYF
once,TRBJ2-2,TRBD2,TRBV7-6,TGTGCCAGCAGCTCGGGACTAGCGGGAGGCTACACCGGGGAGCTGTTTTTT,CASSSGLAGGYTGELFF
.,TRBJ2-1,TRBD1,TRBV11-2,TGTGCCAGCAGCCGGACAGGGAACTCCTACAATGAGCAGTTCTTC,CASSRTGNSYNEQFF
.,TRBJ1-2,TRBD1,TRBV28,TGTGCCAGCAGTCTTGGGACAGACTTTGGCTACACCTTC,CASSLGTDFGYTF
once,TRBJ1-4,.,TRBV7-2,TGTGCCAGCAGCTCGGGGTATCCTAATGAAAAACTGTTTTTT,CASSSGYPNEKLFF
few,TRBJ1-2,.,TRBV5-1,TGCGCCAGCAGTAGGCTGGGGGGTTATGGCTACACCTTC,CASSRLGGYGYTF
.,TRBJ1-1,.,TRBV5-4,TGTGCCAGCAGCTTGGGACAGATGGGGACTGAAGCTTTCTTT,CASSLGQMGTEAFF
.,TRBJ1-3,TRBD1,TRBV2,TGTGCCAGCAGAGGGACAGGCCCGAGCTCTGGAAACACCATATATTTT,CASRGTGPSSGNTIYF
.,TRBJ2-3,TRBD2,TRBV7-9,TGTGCCAGCAGCTTACCTAGCGGTCTTAGCACAGATACGCAGTATTTT,CASSLPSGLSTDTQYF
.,TRBJ1-4,TRBD1,TRBV28,TGTGCCAGCAGTCCTAGGGGACAGCTAAATGAAAAACTGTTTTTT,CASSPRGQLNEKLFF
.,TRBJ2-3,TRBD2,TRBV28,TGTGCCAGCAGTTCGTGGACTAGCGGGATCCCAGATACGCAGTATTTT,CASSSWTSGIPDTQYF
.,TRBJ2-1,.,TRBV20-1,TGCAGCGGCGCGGAGAGGAATGAGCAGTTCTTC,CSGAERNEQFF
.,TRBJ2-1,.,TRBV6-4,TGTGCCAGCAGTGAGTCCACGGGGGATGGCTACAATGAGCAGTTCTTC,CASSESTGDGYNEQFF
.,TRBJ1-1,.,TRBV18,TGTGCCAGCTCACCACCTGCCGGGAACACTGAAGCTTTCTTT,CASSPPAGNTEAFF
.,TRBJ1-5,.,TRBV19,TGTGCCAGTAGGCGACCGGGGGATGGCAATCAGCCCCAGCATTTT,CASRRPGDGNQPQHF
.,TRBJ2-7,.,TRBV29-1,TGCAGCGTTGAAGAGTCAGACTACGAGCAGTACTTC,CSVEESDYEQYF
.,TRBJ2-1,.,TRBV27,TGTGCCAGCAGCGCCGGGATGTACAATGAGCAGTTCTTC,CASSAGMYNEQFF
.,TRBJ2-6,.,TRBV28,TGTGCCAGCAGTTTTAGGGGGACCGGGGCCAACGTCCTGACTTTC,CASSFRGTGANVLTF
once,TRBJ2-7,TRBD1,TRBV27,TGTGCCAGCAGTTCCCCCATTTGGGCAGGGGGCGAAAACGAGCAGTACTTC,CASSSPIWAGGENEQYF
.,TRBJ2-2,.,TRBV7-8,TGTGCCAGCAGCTCTAACAGGGCCGGGGAGCTGTTTTTT,CASSSNRAGELFF
.,TRBJ2-5,TRBD2,TRBV2,TGTGCCAGCAGTCGCAATTACGGGGGGGCGGGAGAGACCCAGTACTTC,CASSRNYGGAGETQYF
.,TRBJ2-1,TRBD2,TRBV19,TGTGCCAGTAGTATTGGCGGGGGTTACAATGAGCAGTTCTTC,CASSIGGGYNEQFF
.,TRBJ2-5,.,TRBV6-5,TGTGCCAGCACCCAGGTTCGGCAGGGTTACGAGACCCAGTACTTC,CASTQVRQGYETQYF
.,TRBJ2-7,TRBD2,TRBV19,TGTGCCAGTAGAGATCGGACTAGCCACGAGCAGTACTTC,CASRDRTSHEQYF
.,TRBJ1-3,.,TRBV12-5,TGTGCTAGTGGTTTTCGGGTCCCCGGAAACACCATATATTTT,CASGFRVPGNTIYF
.,TRBJ2-7,TRBD1,TRBV2,TGTGCCAGCACGGCCCTTACAGGGGGCTACTCCTACGAGCAGTACTTC,CASTALTGGYSYEQYF
.,TRBJ2-1,TRBD2,TRBV5-1,TGCGCCAGCAGCTTGGGGACTAGGTTCGATGAGCAGTTCTTC,CASSLGTRFDEQFF
.,TRBJ1-6,.,TRBV30,TGTGCCTGGAGTGTCCTCCCGGACAGAAATTCACCCCTCCACTTT,CAWSVLPDRNSPLHF
.,TRBJ1-5,.,TRBV15,TGTGCCACCAGCCAGGGCCGGAGGGAGGATCTTGGTTCACACAATCAGCCCCAGCATTTT,CATSQGRREDLGSHNQPQHF
.,TRBJ1-3,.,TRBV6-4,TGTGCCAGCACCCTAGAGGAGAGCTCTGGAAACACCATATATTTT,CASTLEESSGNTIYF